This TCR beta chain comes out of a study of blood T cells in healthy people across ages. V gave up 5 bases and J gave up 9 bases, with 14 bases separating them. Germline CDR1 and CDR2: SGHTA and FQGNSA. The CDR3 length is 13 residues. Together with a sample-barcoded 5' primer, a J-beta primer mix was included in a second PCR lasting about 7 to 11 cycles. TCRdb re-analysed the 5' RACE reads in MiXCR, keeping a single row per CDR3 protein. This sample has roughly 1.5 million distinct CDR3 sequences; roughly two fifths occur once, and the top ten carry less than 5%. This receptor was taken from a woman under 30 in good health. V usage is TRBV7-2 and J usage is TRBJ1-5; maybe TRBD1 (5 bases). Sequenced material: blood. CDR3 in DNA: TGTGCCAGCAGCCAAGGGACCCTGGGGCCCCAGCATTTT. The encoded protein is CASSQGTLGPQHF.